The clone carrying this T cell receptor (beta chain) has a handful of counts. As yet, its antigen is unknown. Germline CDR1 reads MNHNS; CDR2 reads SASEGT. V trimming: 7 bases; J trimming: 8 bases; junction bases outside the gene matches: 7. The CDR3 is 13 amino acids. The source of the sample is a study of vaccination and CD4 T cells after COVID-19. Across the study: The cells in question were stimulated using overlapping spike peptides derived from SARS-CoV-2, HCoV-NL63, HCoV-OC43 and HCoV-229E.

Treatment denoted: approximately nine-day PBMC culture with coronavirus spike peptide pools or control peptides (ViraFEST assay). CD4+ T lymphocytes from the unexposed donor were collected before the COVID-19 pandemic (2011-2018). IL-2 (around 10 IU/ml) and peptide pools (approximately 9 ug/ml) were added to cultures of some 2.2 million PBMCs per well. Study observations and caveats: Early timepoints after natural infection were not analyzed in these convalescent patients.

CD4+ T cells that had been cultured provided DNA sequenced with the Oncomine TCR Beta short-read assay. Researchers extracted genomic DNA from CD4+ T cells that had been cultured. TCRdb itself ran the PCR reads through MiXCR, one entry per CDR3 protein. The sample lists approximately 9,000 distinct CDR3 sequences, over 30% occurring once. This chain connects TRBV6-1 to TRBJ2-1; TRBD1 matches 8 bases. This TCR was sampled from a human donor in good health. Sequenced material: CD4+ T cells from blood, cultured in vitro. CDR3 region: CASIRGLTYEQFF. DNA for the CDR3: TGTGCCAGCATCAGGGGGCTAACCTATGAGCAGTTCTTC.